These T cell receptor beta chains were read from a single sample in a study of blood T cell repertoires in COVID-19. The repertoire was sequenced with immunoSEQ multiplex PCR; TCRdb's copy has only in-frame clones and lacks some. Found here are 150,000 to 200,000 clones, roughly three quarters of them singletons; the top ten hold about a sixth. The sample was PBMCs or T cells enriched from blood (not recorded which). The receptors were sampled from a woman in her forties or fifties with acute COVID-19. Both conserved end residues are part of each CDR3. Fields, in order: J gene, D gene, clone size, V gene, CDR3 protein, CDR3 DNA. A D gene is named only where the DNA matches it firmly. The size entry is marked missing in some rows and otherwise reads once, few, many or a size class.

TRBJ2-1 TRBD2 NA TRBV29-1 CSVAGTSGGRSYNEQFF TGCAGCGTTGCCGGGACTAGCGGGGGGCGCTCCTACAATGAGCAGTTCTTC
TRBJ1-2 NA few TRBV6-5 CASGNSGGANYGYTF TGTGCCAGCGGGAATTCGGGGGGCGCTAACTATGGCTACACCTTC
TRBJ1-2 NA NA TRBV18 CASSLDSNYGYTF TGTGCCAGCTCTCTTGACAGTAACTATGGCTACACCTTC
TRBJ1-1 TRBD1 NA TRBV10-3 CAISESGQGVWAFF TGTGCCATCAGTGAATCAGGACAGGGGGTCTGGGCTTTCTTT
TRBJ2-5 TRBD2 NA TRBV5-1 CASSSRTSGGEETQYF TGCGCCAGCAGCTCCCGGACTAGCGGGGGTGAGGAGACCCAGTACTTC
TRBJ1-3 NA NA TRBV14 CASSQVRSGNTIYF TGTGCCAGCAGCCAAGTCCGGTCTGGAAACACCATATATTTT
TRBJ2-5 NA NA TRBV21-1 CASSPRGGRGPQETQYF TGTGCCAGCAGCCCAAGGGGGGGGCGGGGGCCCCAAGAGACCCAGTACTTC
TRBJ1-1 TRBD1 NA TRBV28 CASTRGQGEAFF TGTGCCAGCACCCGAGGACAGGGAGAAGCTTTCTTT
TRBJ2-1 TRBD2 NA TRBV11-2 CASSSAGGVAEQFF TGTGCCAGCAGCTCCGCTGGGGGGGTGGCTGAGCAGTTCTTC
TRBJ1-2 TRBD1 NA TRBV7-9 CASSSRTGDGYTF TGTGCCAGCAGCTCCAGGACAGGGGACGGCTACACCTTC
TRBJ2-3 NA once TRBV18 CASSPAASRGDTQYF TGTGCCAGCTCACCAGCGGCTAGCAGGGGAGATACGCAGTATTTT
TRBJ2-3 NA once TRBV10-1 CASNRGTDTQYF TGCGCCAGCAACCGCGGCACAGATACGCAGTATTTT
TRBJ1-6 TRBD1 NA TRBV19 CASSAGTGAYSPLHF TGTGCCAGTAGTGCTGGGACAGGTGCATATTCACCCCTCCACTTT
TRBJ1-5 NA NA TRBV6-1 CASSEAISGYQPQHF TGTGCCAGCAGTGAAGCGATCTCGGGGTATCAGCCCCAGCATTTT
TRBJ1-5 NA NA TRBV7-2 CASSLQGWNQPQHF TGTGCCAGCAGCTTACAGGGATGGAATCAGCCCCAGCATTTT
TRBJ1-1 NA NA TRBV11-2 CASSLGMTGYEAFF TGTGCCAGCAGCTTAGGGATGACGGGATATGAAGCTTTCTTT
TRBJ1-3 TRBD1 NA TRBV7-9 CASSLAMGQYRNTIYF TGTGCCAGCAGCCTAGCAATGGGACAGTACCGAAACACCATATATTTT
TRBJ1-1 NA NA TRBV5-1 CASSLESLTEAFF TGCGCCAGCAGCTTGGAGTCACTCACTGAAGCTTTCTTT
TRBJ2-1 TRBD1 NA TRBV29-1 CSVDFPQGESYNEQFF TGCAGCGTTGATTTCCCACAGGGGGAGTCCTACAATGAGCAGTTCTTC
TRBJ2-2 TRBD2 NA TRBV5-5 CASSLGLANTGELFF TGTGCCAGCAGCTTGGGACTAGCCAACACCGGGGAGCTGTTTTTT
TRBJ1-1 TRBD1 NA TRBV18 CASSPDRGSTEAFF TGTGCCAGCTCACCAGACAGGGGATCCACTGAAGCTTTCTTT
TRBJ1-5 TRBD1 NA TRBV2 CASGKRQGNSNQPQHF TGTGCCAGCGGAAAACGACAGGGGAATAGCAATCAGCCCCAGCATTTT
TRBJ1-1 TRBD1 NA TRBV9 CASSVGMAGGILDTEAFF TGTGCCAGCAGCGTAGGGATGGCAGGGGGTATCTTGGACACTGAAGCTTTCTTT
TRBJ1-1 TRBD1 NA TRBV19 CASIGHLRTGVKGGTEAFF TGTGCCAGTATTGGGCACCTAAGGACAGGGGTAAAAGGCGGAACTGAAGCTTTCTTT
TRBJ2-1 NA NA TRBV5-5 CASSLVVGGRVYNEQFF TGTGCCAGCAGCTTGGTGGTTGGGGGCAGGGTCTACAATGAGCAGTTCTTC
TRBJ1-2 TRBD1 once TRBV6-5 CASSSRQGNNHYGYTF TGTGCCAGCAGTTCGAGACAGGGAAATAACCACTATGGCTACACCTTC
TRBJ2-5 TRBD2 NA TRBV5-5 CASSLVAGLAGVPQETQYF TGTGCCAGCAGCTTGGTTGCTGGCCTAGCGGGGGTCCCCCAAGAGACCCAGTACTTC
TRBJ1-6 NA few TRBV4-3 CASSPRTISNSPLHF TGCGCCAGCAGCCCAAGGACAATCTCTAATTCACCCCTCCACTTT
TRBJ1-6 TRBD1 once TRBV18 CASSPQGARPPLSPLHF TGTGCCAGCTCCCCACAGGGGGCGCGCCCCCCCCTTTCACCCCTCCACTTT
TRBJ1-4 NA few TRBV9 CASSVQSGREKLFF TGTGCCAGCAGCGTTCAGTCAGGGAGGGAAAAACTGTTTTTT
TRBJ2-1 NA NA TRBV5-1 CASSLFQGRVEQFF TGCGCCAGCAGCTTGTTCCAGGGGAGGGTTGAGCAGTTCTTC
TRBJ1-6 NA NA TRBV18 CASSPPSRRSPLHF TGTGCCAGCTCACCCCCCTCCCGGAGGTCACCCCTCCACTTT
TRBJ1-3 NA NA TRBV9 CASSVQDRISGNTIYF TGTGCCAGCAGCGTCCAAGACAGGATCTCTGGAAACACCATATATTTT
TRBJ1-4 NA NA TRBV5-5 CASSLLTTNEKLFF TGTGCCAGCAGCTTGCTTACAACTAATGAAAAACTGTTTTTT
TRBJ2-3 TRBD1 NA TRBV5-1 CASSLEQGGTDTQYF TGCGCCAGCAGCTTGGAACAGGGGGGCACAGATACGCAGTATTTT
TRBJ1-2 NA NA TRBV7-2 CASSLYTLPDYGYTF TGTGCCAGCAGCTTATACACCCTCCCCGACTATGGCTACACCTTC
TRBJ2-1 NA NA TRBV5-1 CASSLAERYEQFF TGCGCCAGCAGCTTGGCCGAGCGTTATGAGCAGTTCTTC
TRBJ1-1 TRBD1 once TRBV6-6 CASREDRGMDEAFF TGTGCCAGCAGGGAAGACAGGGGTATGGATGAAGCTTTCTTT
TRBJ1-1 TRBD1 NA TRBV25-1 CASAIAGTGGADTEAFF TGTGCCAGCGCTATTGCCGGGACAGGGGGCGCGGACACTGAAGCTTTCTTT
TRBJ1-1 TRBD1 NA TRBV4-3 CASSQAGTGIAFF TGCGCCAGCAGCCAAGCCGGGACAGGGATAGCTTTCTTT
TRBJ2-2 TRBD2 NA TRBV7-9 CASSLPTSERTHTGELFF TGTGCCAGCAGCTTACCAACTAGCGAAAGAACCCACACCGGGGAGCTGTTTTTT
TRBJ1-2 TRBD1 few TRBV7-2 CASSLHQGAGYTF TGTGCCAGCAGCCTACATCAGGGGGCTGGCTACACCTTC
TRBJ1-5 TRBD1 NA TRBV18 CASSPIHTGGVDQPQHF TGTGCCAGCTCACCGATTCATACAGGGGGAGTGGATCAGCCCCAGCATTTT
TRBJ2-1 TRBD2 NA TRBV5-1 CASSLDSGGYNEQFF TGCGCCAGCAGCTTGGATAGCGGGGGTTACAATGAGCAGTTCTTC
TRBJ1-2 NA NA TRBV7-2 CASSSQGNYGYTF TGTGCCAGCAGCTCCCAGGGGAACTATGGCTACACCTTC
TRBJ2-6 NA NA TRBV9 CASSVDSSGANVLTF TGTGCCAGCAGCGTAGACAGCTCTGGGGCCAACGTCCTGACTTTC
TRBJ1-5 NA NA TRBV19 CASSTRQPYSNQPQHF TGTGCCAGTAGTACCCGACAGCCCTATAGCAATCAGCCCCAGCATTTT
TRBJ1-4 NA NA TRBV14 CASSRTLGGTNEKLFF TGTGCCAGCAGCCGGACTCTCGGGGGAACTAATGAAAAACTGTTTTTT
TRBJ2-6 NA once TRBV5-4 CASSYGGSGANVLTF TGTGCCAGCAGCTACGGGGGCTCTGGGGCCAACGTCCTGACTTTC
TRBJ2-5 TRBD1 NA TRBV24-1 CATSLGGGGETQYF TGTGCCACCAGTCTAGGGGGCGGTGGAGAGACCCAGTACTTC